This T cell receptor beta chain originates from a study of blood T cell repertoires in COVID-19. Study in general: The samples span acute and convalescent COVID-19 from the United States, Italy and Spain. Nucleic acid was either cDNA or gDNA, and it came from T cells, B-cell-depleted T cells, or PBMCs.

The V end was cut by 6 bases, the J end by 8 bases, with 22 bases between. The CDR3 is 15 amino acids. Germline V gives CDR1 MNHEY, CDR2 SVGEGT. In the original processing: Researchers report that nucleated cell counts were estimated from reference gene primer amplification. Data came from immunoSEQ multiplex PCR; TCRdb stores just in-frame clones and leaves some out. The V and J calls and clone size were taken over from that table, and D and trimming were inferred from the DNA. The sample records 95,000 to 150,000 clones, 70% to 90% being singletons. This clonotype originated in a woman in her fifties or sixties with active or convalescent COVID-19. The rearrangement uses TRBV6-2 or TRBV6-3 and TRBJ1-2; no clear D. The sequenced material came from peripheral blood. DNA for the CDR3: TGTGCCAGCAGCCCAGTGACTAGCGGACTTCAGGGCTACACCTTC. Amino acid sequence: CASSPVTSGLQGYTF.